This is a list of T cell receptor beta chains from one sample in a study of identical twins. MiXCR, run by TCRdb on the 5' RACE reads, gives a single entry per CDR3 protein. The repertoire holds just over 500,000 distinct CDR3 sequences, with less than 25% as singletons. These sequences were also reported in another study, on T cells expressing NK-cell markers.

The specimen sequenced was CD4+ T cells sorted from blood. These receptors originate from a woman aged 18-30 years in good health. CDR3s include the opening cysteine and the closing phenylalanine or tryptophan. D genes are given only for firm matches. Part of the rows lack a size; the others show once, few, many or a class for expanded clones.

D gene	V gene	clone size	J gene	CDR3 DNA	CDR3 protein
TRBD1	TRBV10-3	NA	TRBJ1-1	TGTGCCATCAGCCGGGACAGTTACTACACTGAAGCTTTCTTT	CAISRDSYYTEAFF
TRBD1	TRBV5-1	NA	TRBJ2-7	TGCGCCAGCAGCCTATTACAGGGGGCGAGGGAGCAGTACTTC	CASSLLQGAREQYF
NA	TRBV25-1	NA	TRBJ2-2	TGTGCCAGCAGGAGGACCTCCGCGAACACCGGGGAGCTGTTTTTT	CASRRTSANTGELFF
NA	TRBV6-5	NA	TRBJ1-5	TGTGCCAGCAGTTACAACCCGGACCCTTACAATCAGCCCCAGCATTTT	CASSYNPDPYNQPQHF
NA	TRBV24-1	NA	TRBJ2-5	TGTGCCACCAGTGCTAGAGGGGGGCGGGAGACCCAGTACTTC	CATSARGGRETQYF
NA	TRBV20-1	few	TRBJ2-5	TGCAGCGCGGGACCGCCTTTCGGGACCCAGTACTTC	CSAGPPFGTQYF
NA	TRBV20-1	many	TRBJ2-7	TGCAGTGTCAGTGGTCTCGTCGAATACGAGCAGTACTTC	CSVSGLVEYEQYF
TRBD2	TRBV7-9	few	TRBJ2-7	TGTGCCAGCAGCACTCCGGGCCTCGGGGGGAGACAGTACTTC	CASSTPGLGGRQYF
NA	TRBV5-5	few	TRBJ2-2	TGTGCCAGCAGCTTTCCCCCGGGCTTAAGCACCGGGGAGCTGTTTTTT	CASSFPPGLSTGELFF
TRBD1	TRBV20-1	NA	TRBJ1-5	TGCAGTGCTAGTCCCGGACAGGGAGACCAGCCCCAGCATTTT	CSASPGQGDQPQHF
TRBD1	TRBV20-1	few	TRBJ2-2	TGCAGTGCGTACAGGGGCGGGACCGGGGAGCTGTTTTTT	CSAYRGGTGELFF
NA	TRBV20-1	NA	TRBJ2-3	TGCAGTGCTAGCATCCGCACAGATACGCAGTATTTT	CSASIRTDTQYF
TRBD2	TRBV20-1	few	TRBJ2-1	TGCAGTGCCGGAGAGCGGGGGGGCCCTCGGGAGCAGTTCTTC	CSAGERGGPREQFF
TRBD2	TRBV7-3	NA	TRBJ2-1	TGTGCCAGCAGCGAGTCAGCGGGGGGGACCTACAATGAGCAGTTCTTC	CASSESAGGTYNEQFF
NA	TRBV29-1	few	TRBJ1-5	TGCAGCGAGGTTTGTAGCAATCAGCCCCAGCATTTT	CSEVCSNQPQHF
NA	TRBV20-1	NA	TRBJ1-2	TGCAGTGCTAGACCCGGCCACACCTTC	CSARPGHTF
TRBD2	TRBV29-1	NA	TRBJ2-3	TGCAGCGTTGTGGCTAGCGGGGGCACAGATACGCAGTATTTT	CSVVASGGTDTQYF
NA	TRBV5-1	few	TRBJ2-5	TGCGCCAGCAGCTTGATCAAGCAAGAGACCCAGTACTTC	CASSLIKQETQYF
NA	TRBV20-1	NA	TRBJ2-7	TGCAGTGCTAGAGATAGGCCCAGCGGCTTCGAGCAGTACTTC	CSARDRPSGFEQYF
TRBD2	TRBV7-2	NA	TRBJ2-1	TGTGCCAGCAGCCCCGGACTAGCGGTCTCTGAAGAGCAGTTCTTC	CASSPGLAVSEEQFF
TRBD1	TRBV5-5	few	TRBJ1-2	TGTGCCAGCAGCTTCTTACAGGGGAATGTGGGCTATGGCTACACCTTC	CASSFLQGNVGYGYTF
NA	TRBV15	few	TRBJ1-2	TGTGCCACCAGCAGATCGACTAGAGATGGCTACACCTTC	CATSRSTRDGYTF
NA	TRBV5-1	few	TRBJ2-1	TGCGCCAGCAGCGGAGGCCTTAGAGGAGGGCAGTTCTTC	CASSGGLRGGQFF
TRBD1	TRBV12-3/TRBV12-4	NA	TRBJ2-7	TGTGCCAGCAATCGACAGGGGGAGGGCTACGAGCAGTACTTC	CASNRQGEGYEQYF
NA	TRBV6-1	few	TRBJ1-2	TGTGCCAGCAGTGAGAGCACTCACAGCTATGGCTACACCTTC	CASSESTHSYGYTF
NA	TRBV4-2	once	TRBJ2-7	TGTGCCAGCAGCCAACCGCCCGGCTCCTACGAGCAGTACTTC	CASSQPPGSYEQYF
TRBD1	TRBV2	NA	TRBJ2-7	TGTGCCAGCAGTCGGGACAGATTCTCCTACGAGCAGTACTTC	CASSRDRFSYEQYF
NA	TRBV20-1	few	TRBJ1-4	TGCAGTGCTAGAGGCGGGAATGAAAAACTGTTTTTT	CSARGGNEKLFF
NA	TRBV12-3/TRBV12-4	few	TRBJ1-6	TGTGCCAGCAGTTCCGAGAACAGGGCGGCTTCACCCCTCCACTTT	CASSSENRAASPLHF
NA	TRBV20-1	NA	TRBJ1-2	TGCAGTGCTAGCAACCCGGAAGGCTACACCTTC	CSASNPEGYTF
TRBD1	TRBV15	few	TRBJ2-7	TGTGCCACCAGCAGAGATAGAGGACAGGGTATCCACGAGCAGTACTTC	CATSRDRGQGIHEQYF
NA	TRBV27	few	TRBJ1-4	TGTGCCAGCAGTTACTCAGGTTCTAATGAAAAACTGTTTTTT	CASSYSGSNEKLFF
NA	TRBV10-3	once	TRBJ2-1	TGTCCCATCAGTGGCCGTCCGGGCAGTGGGAACAATGAGCAGTTCTTC	CPISGRPGSGNNEQFF
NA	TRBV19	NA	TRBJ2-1	TGTGCCAGTGCTGCCTTCATAGCGGTTAAGGTCAATGAGCAGTTCTTC	CASAAFIAVKVNEQFF
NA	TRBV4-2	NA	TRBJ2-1	TGTGCCAGCAGCCAAGCGGGGCGCTACAATGAGCAGTTCTTC	CASSQAGRYNEQFF
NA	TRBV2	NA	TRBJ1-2	TGTGCCAGCAGTGAATCGGGGAACGGCTACACCTTC	CASSESGNGYTF
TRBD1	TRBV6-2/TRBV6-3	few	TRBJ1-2	TGTGCCAGCAGTACGACGACAGGGCTCTATGGCTACACCTTC	CASSTTTGLYGYTF
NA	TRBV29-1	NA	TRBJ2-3	TGCAGCGTCGATCCCGGGAAAAGGGATACGCAGTATTTT	CSVDPGKRDTQYF
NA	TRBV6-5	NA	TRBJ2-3	TGTGCCAGCAGTTACCGCGGGACTGAAAGCACAGATACGCAGTATTTT	CASSYRGTESTDTQYF
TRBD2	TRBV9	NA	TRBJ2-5	TGTGCCAGCAGCGTAGGGCCTAGCGGGGGGGAAGAGACCCAGTACTTC	CASSVGPSGGEETQYF
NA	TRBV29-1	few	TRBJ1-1	TGCAGCGTTGTTTCCGTCTCCGAAGCTTTCTTT	CSVVSVSEAFF
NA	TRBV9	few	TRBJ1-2	TGTGCCAGCAGCGTAGACAACAGGGATTTAGGCTACACCTTC	CASSVDNRDLGYTF
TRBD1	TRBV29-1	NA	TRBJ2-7	TGCAGCGTTGTGGGGACAGGGAGATACGAGCAGTACTTC	CSVVGTGRYEQYF
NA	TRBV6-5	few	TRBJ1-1	TGTGCCAGCAGTTACTCGAGCACCGGGGGGACTGAAGCTTTCTTT	CASSYSSTGGTEAFF
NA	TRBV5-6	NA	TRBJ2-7	TGTGCCAGCAGCCGTTGGGGAGATTACGAGCAGTACTTC	CASSRWGDYEQYF
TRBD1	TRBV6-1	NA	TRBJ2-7	TGTGCCAGCAGTCGGATGGGACAGGGTGAATACGAGCAGTACTTC	CASSRMGQGEYEQYF
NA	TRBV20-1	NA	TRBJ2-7	TGCAGTGCTGGGGGGATACGTCGGGAGATTGCCTACGAGCAGTACTTC	CSAGGIRREIAYEQYF